This TCR beta chain was documented in a study of human T cells and chemical hapten exposure. On the study more broadly: Sensitizing treatment utilized 2% DPC over a roughly 2 cm by roughly 2 cm portion of upper inner arm skin. Study-wide findings and caveats: Expanded TCRs produced significantly more large CDR3 similarity clusters than controls did.

This clonotype came up many times. The antigen is undetermined. Per the germline V gene, CDR1 is MNHEY and CDR2 is SMNVEV (reference sequence). This CDR3 is 17 amino acids long. V trimming: 6 bases; J trimming: 3 bases; junction bases outside the gene matches: 12. Noted time point: patch test 3, about 24 weeks after DPC sensitization. Stated treatment: therapeutic diphenylcyclopropenone sensitization with weekly scalp DPC. Suited to DPC and affected by alopecia, the donors ranged from 18 to 70 years old. TCRdb recomputed calls from the RACE reads with MiXCR, one row per CDR3 protein. The sample carries about 82,000 distinct CDR3 sequences, under 15% recorded once.

The sequence was collected from a woman aged 50 to 65 with alopecia areata. Some clones in this sample may be carry-over from other donors' samples. This specimen was whole blood, taken in connection with sensitization to the hapten diphenylcyclopropenone (DPC). The V gene is TRBV27, the J gene TRBJ2-7; the match to TRBD1 covers 12 bases. The CDR3 reads CASSAWPGTGGNYEQYF. CDR3 nucleotide sequence: TGTGCCAGCAGCGCCTGGCCTGGGACAGGGGGCAACTACGAGCAGTACTTC.